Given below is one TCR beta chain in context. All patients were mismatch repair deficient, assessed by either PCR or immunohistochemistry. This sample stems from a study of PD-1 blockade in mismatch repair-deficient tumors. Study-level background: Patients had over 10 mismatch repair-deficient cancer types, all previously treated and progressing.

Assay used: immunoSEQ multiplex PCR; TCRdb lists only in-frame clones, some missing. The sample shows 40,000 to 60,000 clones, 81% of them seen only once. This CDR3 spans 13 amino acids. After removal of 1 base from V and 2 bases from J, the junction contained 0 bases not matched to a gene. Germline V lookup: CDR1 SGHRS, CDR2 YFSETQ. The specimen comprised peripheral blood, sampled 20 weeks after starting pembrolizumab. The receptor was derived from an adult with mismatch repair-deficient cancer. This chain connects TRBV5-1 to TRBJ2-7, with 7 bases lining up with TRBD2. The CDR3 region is CASSLSGTYEQYF. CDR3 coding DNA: TGCGCCAGCAGCTTGAGCGGGACCTACGAGCAGTACTTC.